This TCR beta chain was captured by sequencing in a study of post-analysis software for immune sequencing data. Study in general: Progressive-relapsing, secondary progressive and relapsing-remitting multiple sclerosis were among the disease courses included.

Study-level findings and limits: Included in a set of about 5 TRBV segments more frequent in patients than controls were TRBV5-6, TRBV5-1 and TRBV20-1. Diversity measured as normalized Chao1 was significantly lower in multiple sclerosis patients than in controls. Pronounced co-clustering by F measure was evident among identically batched samples.

This CDR3 region has 15 residues. Trimming left V 2 bases short and J 2 bases short, with 13 bases between. Looked up from germline, CDR1 is SGHRS and CDR2 is YFSETQ. Unique molecular identifiers had been added to the TCR beta cDNA libraries. From around 1 to 9.1 million T cells, 400,000 to 500,000 cDNA molecules were obtained. TCRdb recomputed calls from the PCR reads with MiXCR, one row per CDR3 protein. The table records about 820,000 distinct CDR3 sequences, approximately 57% of them present only once. To note about this clonotype: No antigen is known for it.

The clonotype was recovered from a girl aged 10-17 years with multiple sclerosis. This chain links TRBV5-1 with TRBJ1-1; TRBD1 is a possible D gene (5 bases). The sequenced sample consisted of blood. The CDR3 here is CASSFFGAPNTEAFF. The CDR3 DNA sequence: TGCGCCAGCAGCTTTTTCGGGGCCCCCAACACTGAAGCTTTCTTT. The complete variable domain, with remaining parts taken from reference TRBV5-1 and TRBJ1-1, reads KAGVTQTPRYLIKTRGQQVTLSCSPISGHRSVSWYQQTPGQGLQFLFEYFSETQRNKGNFPGRFSGRQFSNSRSEMNVSTLELGDSALYLCASSFFGAPNTEAFFGQGTRLTVV.